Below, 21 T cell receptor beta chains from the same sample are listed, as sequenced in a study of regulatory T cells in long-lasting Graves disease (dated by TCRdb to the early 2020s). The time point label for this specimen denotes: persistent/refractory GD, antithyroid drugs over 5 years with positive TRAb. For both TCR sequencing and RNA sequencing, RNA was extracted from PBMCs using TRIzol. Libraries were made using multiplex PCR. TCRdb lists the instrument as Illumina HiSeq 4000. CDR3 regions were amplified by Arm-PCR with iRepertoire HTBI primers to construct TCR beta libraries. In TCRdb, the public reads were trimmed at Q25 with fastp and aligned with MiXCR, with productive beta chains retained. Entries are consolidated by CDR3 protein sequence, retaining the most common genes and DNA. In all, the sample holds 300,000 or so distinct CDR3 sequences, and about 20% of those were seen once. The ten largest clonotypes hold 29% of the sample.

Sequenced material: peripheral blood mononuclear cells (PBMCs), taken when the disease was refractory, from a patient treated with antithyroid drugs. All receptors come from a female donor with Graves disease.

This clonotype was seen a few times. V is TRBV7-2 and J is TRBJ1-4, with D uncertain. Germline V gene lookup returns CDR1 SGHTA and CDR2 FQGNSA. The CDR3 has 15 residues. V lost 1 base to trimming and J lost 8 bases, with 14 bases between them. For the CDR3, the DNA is TGTGCCAGCAGCTTAGTGGGTATGACTCGCGAAAAACTGTTTTTT. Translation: CASSLVGMTREKLFF.

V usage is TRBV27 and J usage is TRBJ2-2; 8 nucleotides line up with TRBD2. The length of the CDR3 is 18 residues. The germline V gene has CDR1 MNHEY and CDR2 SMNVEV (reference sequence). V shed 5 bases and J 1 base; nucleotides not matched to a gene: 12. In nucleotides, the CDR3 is TGTGCCAGCAGTCGGGGGAAAATCCGGGGGGGGAACACCGGGGAGCTGTTTTTT. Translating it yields CASSRGKIRGGNTGELFF.

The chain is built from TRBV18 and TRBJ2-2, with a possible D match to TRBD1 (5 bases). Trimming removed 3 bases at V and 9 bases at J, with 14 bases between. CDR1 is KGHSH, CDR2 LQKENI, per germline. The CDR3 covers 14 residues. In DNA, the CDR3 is TGTGCCAGCTCACCGGACAAAGGGATCAGGGAGCTGTTTTTT. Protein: CASSPDKGIRELFF.

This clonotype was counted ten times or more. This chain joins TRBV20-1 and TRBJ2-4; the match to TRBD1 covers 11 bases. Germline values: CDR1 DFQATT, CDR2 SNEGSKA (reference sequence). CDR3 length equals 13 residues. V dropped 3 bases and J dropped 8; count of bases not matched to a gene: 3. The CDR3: CSASGGQGDIQYF. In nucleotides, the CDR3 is TGCAGTGCTAGTGGGGGACAGGGGGACATTCAGTACTTC.

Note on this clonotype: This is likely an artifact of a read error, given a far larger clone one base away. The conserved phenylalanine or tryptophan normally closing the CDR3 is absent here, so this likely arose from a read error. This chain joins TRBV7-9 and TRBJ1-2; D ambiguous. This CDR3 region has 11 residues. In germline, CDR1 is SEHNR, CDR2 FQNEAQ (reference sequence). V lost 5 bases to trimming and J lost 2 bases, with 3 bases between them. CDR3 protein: CASSRNYGYTL. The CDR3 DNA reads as TGTGCCAGCAGCCGGAACTATGGCTACACCCTC.

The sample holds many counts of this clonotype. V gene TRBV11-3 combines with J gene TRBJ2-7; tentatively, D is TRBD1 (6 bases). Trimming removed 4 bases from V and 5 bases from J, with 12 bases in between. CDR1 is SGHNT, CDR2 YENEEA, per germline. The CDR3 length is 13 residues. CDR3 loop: CASSSGVGHEQYF. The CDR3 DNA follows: TGTGCCAGCAGCTCAGGGGTAGGCCACGAGCAGTACTTC.

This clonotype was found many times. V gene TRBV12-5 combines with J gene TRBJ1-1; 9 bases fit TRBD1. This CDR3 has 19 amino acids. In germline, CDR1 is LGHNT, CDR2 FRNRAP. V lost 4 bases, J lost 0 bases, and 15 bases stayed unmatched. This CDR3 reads CASGSPIGTGFAMNTEAFF. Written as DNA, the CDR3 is TGTGCTAGTGGTTCCCCCATCGGGACAGGGTTCGCGATGAACACTGAAGCTTTCTTT.

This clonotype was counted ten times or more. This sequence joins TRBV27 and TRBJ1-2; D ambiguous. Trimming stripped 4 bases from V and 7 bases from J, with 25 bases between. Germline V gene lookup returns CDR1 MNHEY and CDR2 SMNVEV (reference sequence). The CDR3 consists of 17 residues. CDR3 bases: TGTGCCAGCAGTTCATTGGAGACCCCCGGCATGGAAGCTGGCTACACCTTC. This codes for CASSSLETPGMEAGYTF.

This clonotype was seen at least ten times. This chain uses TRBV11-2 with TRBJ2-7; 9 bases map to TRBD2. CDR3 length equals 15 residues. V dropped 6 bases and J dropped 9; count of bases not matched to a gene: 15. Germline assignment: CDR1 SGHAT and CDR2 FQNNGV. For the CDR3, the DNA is TGTGCCAGCAGTTCAACTAGCGGGTCATCTTTATGGCAGTACTTC. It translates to CASSSTSGSSLWQYF. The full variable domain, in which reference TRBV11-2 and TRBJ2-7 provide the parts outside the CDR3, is EAGVAQSPRYKIIEKRQSVAFWCNPISGHATLYWYQQILGQGPKLLIQFQNNGVVDDSQLPKDRFSAERLKGVDSTLKIQPAKLEDSAVYLCASSSTSGSSLWQYFGPGTRLTVT.

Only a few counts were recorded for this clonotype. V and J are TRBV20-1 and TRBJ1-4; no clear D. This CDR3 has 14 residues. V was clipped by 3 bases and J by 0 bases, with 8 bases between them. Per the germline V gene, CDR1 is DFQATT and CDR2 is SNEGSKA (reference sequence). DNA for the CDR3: TGCAGTGCTAGGTCGCCTGCAACTAATGAAAAACTGTTTTTT. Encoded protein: CSARSPATNEKLFF.

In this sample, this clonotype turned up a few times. CDR3 loop: CASSLRLAGNTDTQYF. The DNA for the CDR3 is TGTGCCAGCAGCTTACGACTAGCGGGTAACACAGATACGCAGTATTTT. The J gene is TRBJ2-3, the V gene TRBV11-1; TRBD2 matches at 10 bases. The CDR3 runs 16 residues. Germline V lookup: CDR1 SGHAT, CDR2 FQDESV (reference sequence). V shed 2 bases and J 2 bases; nucleotides not matched to a gene: 4. Variable domain in full (rest from reference TRBV11-1 and TRBJ2-3): EAEVAQSPRYKITEKSQAVAFWCDPISGHATLYWYRQILGQGPELLVQFQDESVVDDSQLPKDRFSAERLKGVDSTLKIQPAELGDSAMYLCASSLRLAGNTDTQYFGPGTRLTVL.

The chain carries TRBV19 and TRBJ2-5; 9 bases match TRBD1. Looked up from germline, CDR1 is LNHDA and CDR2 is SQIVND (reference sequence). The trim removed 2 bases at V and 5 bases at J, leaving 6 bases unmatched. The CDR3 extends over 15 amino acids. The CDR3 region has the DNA TGTGCCAGTAGTATAATAACAGGGGGCAGGGAGACCCAGTACTTC. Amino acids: CASSIITGGRETQYF.

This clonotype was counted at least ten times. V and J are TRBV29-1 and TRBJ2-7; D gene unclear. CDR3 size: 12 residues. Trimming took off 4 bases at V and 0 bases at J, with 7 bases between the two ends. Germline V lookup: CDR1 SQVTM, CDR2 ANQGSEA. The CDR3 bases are TGCAGCGTTGGGAGTAGCTCCTACGAGCAGTACTTC. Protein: CSVGSSSYEQYF.

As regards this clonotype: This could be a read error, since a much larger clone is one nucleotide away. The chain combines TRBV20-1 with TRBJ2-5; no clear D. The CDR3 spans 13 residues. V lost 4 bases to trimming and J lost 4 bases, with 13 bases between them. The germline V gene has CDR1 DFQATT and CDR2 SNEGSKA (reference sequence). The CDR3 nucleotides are TGCAGTGCTAAAGGTTGTGCGGCAGAGACCCAGTACTTC. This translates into CSAKGCAAETQYF.

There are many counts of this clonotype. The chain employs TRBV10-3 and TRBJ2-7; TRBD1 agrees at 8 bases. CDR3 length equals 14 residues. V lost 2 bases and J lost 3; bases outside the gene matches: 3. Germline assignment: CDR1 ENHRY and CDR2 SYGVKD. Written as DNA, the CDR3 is TGTGCCATCAGTGAGGGCGGACAGGGCTACGAGCAGTACTTC. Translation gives CAISEGGQGYEQYF.

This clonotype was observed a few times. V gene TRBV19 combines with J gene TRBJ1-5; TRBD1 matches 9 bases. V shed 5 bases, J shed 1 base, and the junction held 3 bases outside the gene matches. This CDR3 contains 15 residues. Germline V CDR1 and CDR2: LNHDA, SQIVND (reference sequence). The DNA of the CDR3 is TGTGCCAGTAGTCGGACAGGGGTAAGCAATCAGCCCCAGCATTTT. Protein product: CASSRTGVSNQPQHF.

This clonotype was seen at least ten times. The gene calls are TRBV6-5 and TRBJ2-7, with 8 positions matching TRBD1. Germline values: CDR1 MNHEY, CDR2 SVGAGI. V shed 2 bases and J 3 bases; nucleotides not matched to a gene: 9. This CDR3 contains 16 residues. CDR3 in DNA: TGTGCCAGCAGTTACCCTCCTGGACAGGGATTCTACGAGCAGTACTTC. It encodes CASSYPPGQGFYEQYF.

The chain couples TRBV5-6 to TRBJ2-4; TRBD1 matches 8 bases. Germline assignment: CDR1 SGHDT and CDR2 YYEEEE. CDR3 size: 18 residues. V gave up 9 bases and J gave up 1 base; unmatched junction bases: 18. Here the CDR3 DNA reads TGTGCCAACCTACCGCGGACAGGGATGATGCCGGCCAAAAACATTCAGTACTTC. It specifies CANLPRTGMMPAKNIQYF.

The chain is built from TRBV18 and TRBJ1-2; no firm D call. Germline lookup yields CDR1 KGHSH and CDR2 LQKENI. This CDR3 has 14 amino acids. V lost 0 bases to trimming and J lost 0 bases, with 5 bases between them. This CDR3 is CASSPPNSNYGYTF. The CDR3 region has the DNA TGTGCCAGCTCACCACCAAATTCTAACTATGGCTACACCTTC.

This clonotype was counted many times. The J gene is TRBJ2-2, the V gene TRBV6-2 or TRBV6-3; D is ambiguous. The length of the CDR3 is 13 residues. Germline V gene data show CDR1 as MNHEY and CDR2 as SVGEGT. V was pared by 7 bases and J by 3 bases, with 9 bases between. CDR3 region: CASTPGYTGELFF. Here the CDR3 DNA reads TGTGCCAGCACGCCAGGTTACACCGGGGAGCTGTTTTTT.

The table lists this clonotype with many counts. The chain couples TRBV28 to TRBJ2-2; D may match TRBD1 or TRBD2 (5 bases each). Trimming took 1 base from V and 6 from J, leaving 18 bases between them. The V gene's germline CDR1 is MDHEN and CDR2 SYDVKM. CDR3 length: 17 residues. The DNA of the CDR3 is TGTGCCAGCAGTTTATTATACGACGGGGCACAGGCCGGGGAGCTGTTTTTT. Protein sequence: CASSLLYDGAQAGELFF. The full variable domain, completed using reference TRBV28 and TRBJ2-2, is DVKVTQSSRYLVKRTGEKVFLECVQDMDHENMFWYRQDPGLGLRLIYFSYDVKMKEKGDIPEGYSVSREKKERFSLILESASTNQTSMYLCASSLLYDGAQAGELFFGEGSRLTVL.